The clone carrying this T cell receptor (beta chain) has only a few counts. Its antigen is as yet unknown. This entry belongs to a study of T cells in Graves' hyperthyroidism and ophthalmopathy. Study conclusions and caveats: Among clonotypes expanded in thyroid above 0.001, most were also found in blood.

Using RNA transcripts as the source, TCR beta CDR3 regions were amplified. Initially, a first-round RT-PCR of the TCR CDR3 employed the HTBI primer set. In TCRdb, the multiplex PCR reads were re-called with MiXCR into one record per CDR3 protein. The table lists 600,000 or so distinct CDR3 sequences, 46% of them singletons, with 8.2% in the top ten. Trimming shortened V by 2 bases and J by 6 bases, and 23 bases separated the two germline ends. The CDR3 has 17 amino acids. The V gene's germline CDR1 is SEHNR and CDR2 FQNEAQ (reference sequence). The study enrolled patients aged 18 to 65 with newly diagnosed hyperthyroidism of under 2 months' duration. Exclusion of patients followed from uncontrolled infection, other autoimmune disease, pregnancy or lactation.

The rearrangement uses TRBV7-9 and TRBJ2-7; the D call may be TRBD1 or TRBD2 (5 bases each). This clonotype originated in a woman under 30 with Graves' hyperthyroidism. The sequenced material came from peripheral blood or thyroid tissue (not recorded which). CDR3 loop: CASSLRFGVRDRGEQYF. CDR3 nucleotides: TGTGCCAGCAGCTTACGGTTCGGGGTAAGGGATAGGGGCGAGCAGTACTTC.